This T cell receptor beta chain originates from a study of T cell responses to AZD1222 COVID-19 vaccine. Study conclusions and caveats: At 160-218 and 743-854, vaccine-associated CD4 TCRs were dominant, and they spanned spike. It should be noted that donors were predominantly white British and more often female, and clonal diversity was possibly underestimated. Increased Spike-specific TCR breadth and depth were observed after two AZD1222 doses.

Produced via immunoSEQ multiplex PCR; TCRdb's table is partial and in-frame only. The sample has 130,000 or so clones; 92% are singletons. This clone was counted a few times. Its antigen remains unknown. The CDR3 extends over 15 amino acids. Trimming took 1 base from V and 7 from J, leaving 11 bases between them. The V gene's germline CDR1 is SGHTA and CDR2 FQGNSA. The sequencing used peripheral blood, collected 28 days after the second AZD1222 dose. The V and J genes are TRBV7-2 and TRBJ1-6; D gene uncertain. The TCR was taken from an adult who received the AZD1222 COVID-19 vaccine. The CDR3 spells CASSLGSPNNSPLHF. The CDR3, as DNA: TGTGCCAGCAGCTTAGGCAGTCCTAACAATTCACCCCTCCACTTT.